Below, 22 T cell receptor beta chains from the same sample are listed, as sequenced in a study of cytomegalovirus exposure and HLA in healthy donors. Clones were read by immunoSEQ multiplex PCR, and TCRdb kept only the in-frame ones, dropping some. This sample has under 200,000 clones, with 91% found just once. Source material: PBMCs. These receptors were obtained from a woman younger than 30 in good health and CMV-seropositive.

The rearrangement uses TRBV4-2 and TRBJ1-1; D unresolved. Trimming pared 1 base from V and 3 bases from J, leaving 9 bases between. Per the germline V gene, CDR1 is LGHNA and CDR2 is YNFKEQ. The CDR3 has 14 residues. The CDR3 DNA is TGTGCCAGCAGCCAAGTCTACGGGGACACTGAAGCTTTCTTT. Translation gives CASSQVYGDTEAFF.

The chain is built from TRBV7-9 and TRBJ2-7; 7 nucleotides line up with TRBD2. V lost 5 bases to trimming and J lost 3 bases; unmatched junction nucleotides: 7. Germline CDR1 reads SEHNR; CDR2 reads FQNEAQ (reference sequence). This CDR3 is 14 amino acids long. The CDR3 DNA sequence: TGTGCCAGCAGCCCCGTGACGGGGGGCTACGAGCAGTACTTC. This codes for CASSPVTGGYEQYF.

This chain links TRBV6-4 with TRBJ2-1; 11 bases are a match to TRBD2. Germline trimming cut 4 bases from V and 6 bases from J; bases unmatched to any gene: 2. This CDR3 region has 14 residues. Germline V gene sequence: CDR1 MRHNA, CDR2 SNTAGT. The DNA of the CDR3 is TGTGCCAGCAGTGTAGCGGGGGGGCCCAATGAGCAGTTCTTC. Protein sequence: CASSVAGGPNEQFF.

The J gene is TRBJ1-2, the V gene TRBV6-1; TRBD1 matches at 7 bases. Germline assignment: CDR1 MNHNS and CDR2 SASEGT. Trimming at V came to 6 bases and at J to 5 bases, leaving 15 bases not matched to a gene. The CDR3 totals 16 residues. This CDR3 is CASREQGTSAVYGYTF. The CDR3 coding sequence is TGTGCCAGCAGAGAACAGGGGACCAGCGCCGTTTATGGCTACACCTTC.

This rearrangement joins TRBV11-2 to TRBJ1-2; TRBD1 is a possible D gene (6 bases). CDR1 SGHAT and CDR2 FQNNGV come from the germline V gene. Trimming removed 2 bases at V and 2 bases at J, with 18 bases between. The CDR3 consists of 17 residues. The CDR3 spells CASSLYRSGQLNYGYTF. In nucleotides, the CDR3 is TGTGCCAGCAGCTTATATAGGAGTGGACAGCTGAACTATGGCTACACCTTC.

The chain links TRBV14 to TRBJ2-1, with D possibly TRBD2 on 6 matching bases. V shed 7 bases and J shed 1 base, with 11 bases lying between them. Germline V CDR1 and CDR2: SGHDN, FVKESK. CDR3 length: 14 amino acids. The CDR3 DNA is TGTGCCAGCACCCCCCGGGGGTCCTACAATGAGCAGTTCTTC. It yields the protein CASTPRGSYNEQFF.

V and J are TRBV13 and TRBJ2-2; 7 nucleotides agree with TRBD1. The CDR3 covers 16 residues. Trimming at V came to 5 bases and at J to 2 bases, leaving 8 bases not matched to a gene. Germline loops: CDR1 PRHDT, CDR2 FYEKMQ (reference sequence). CDR3 bases: TGTGCCAGCAGCCCCAGGGACAGAATAAACACCGGGGAGCTGTTTTTT. Protein sequence: CASSPRDRINTGELFF. The full variable domain, its missing parts supplied by reference TRBV13 and TRBJ2-2, is AAGVIQSPRHLIKEKRETATLKCYPIPRHDTVYWYQQGPGQDPQFLISFYEKMQSDKGSIPDRFSAQQFSDYHSELNMSSLELGDSALYFCASSPRDRINTGELFFGEGSRLTVL.

This chain joins TRBV19 and TRBJ2-6; 10 bases are shared with TRBD1. The CDR3 spans 18 residues. Germline CDR1 reads LNHDA; CDR2 reads SQIVND (reference sequence). V lost 4 bases and J lost 4; bases outside the gene matches: 10. CDR3 coding DNA: TGTGCCAGTAGTACTGGGGGACAGGGGTTGAGCGGGGCCAACGTCCTGACTTTC. Translating gives CASSTGGQGLSGANVLTF. Supplemented by reference TRBV19 and TRBJ2-6, the full variable domain reads DGGITQSPKYLFRKEGQNVTLSCEQNLNHDAMYWYRQDPGQGLRLIYYSQIVNDFQKGDIAEGYSVSREKKESFPLTVTSAQKNPTAFYLCASSTGGQGLSGANVLTFGAGSRLTVL.

V usage is TRBV7-9 and J usage is TRBJ1-3, with D unresolved. Germline loops: CDR1 SEHNR, CDR2 FQNEAQ (reference sequence). V was pared by 5 bases and J by 8 bases, with 4 bases between. The CDR3 runs 10 residues. In DNA, the CDR3 is TGTGCCAGCAGCCCCTACACCATATATTTT. It yields the protein CASSPYTIYF.

This chain joins TRBV7-2 and TRBJ1-1, with 7 nucleotides matching TRBD1. V shed 5 bases and J 5 bases; nucleotides not matched to a gene: 5. The germline V gene has CDR1 SGHTA and CDR2 FQGNSA. The CDR3 runs to 13 residues. CDR3 amino acids: CASSQQQGTEAFF. The CDR3 DNA reads TGTGCCAGCAGCCAACAACAGGGGACTGAAGCTTTCTTT.

J is TRBJ2-7 and V is TRBV5-4; 8 bases map to TRBD2. With V trimmed by 4 bases and J by 0 bases, 6 bases remained unmatched. The CDR3 loop spans 15 amino acids. CDR1 is SGHNT, CDR2 YYREEE, per germline (reference sequence). The CDR3 DNA reads TGTGCCAGCAGCCCGGGGGGGGGCTACTCCTACGAGCAGTACTTC. As protein: CASSPGGGYSYEQYF.

The V call is TRBV7-9, the J call TRBJ2-3; TRBD2 aligns across 8 bases. Looked up from germline, CDR1 is SEHNR and CDR2 is FQNEAQ (reference sequence). The CDR3 runs 16 residues. With V trimmed by 6 bases and J by 2 bases, 10 bases remained unmatched. CDR3 coding DNA: TGTGCCAGCAGTCCCGATGCCGGGAGGGCCACAGATACGCAGTATTTT. It encodes CASSPDAGRATDTQYF. The entire variable domain, with the rest obtained from reference TRBV7-9 and TRBJ2-3, is as follows: DTGVSQNPRHKITKRGQNVTFRCDPISEHNRLYWYRQTLGQGPEFLTYFQNEAQLEKSRLLSDRFSAERPKGSFSTLEIQRTEQGDSAMYLCASSPDAGRATDTQYFGPGTRLTVL.

A single count supports this clone. The V and J genes are TRBV30 and TRBJ1-5, with D unclear. The CDR3 contains 15 residues. Germline CDR1 GTSNPN, CDR2 SVGIG (reference sequence). The V end was cut by 0 bases, the J end by 5 bases, with 14 bases between. CDR3 nucleotides: TGTGCCTGGAGTGTAAAGGCGCGGCACGATCAGCCCCAGCATTTT. It encodes CAWSVKARHDQPQHF.

This chain connects TRBV9 to TRBJ2-2, with 7 nucleotides matching TRBD1. J was trimmed by 5 bases and V by 3 bases; bases with no gene match: 10. Germline CDR1 and CDR2: SGDLS and YYNGEE. This CDR3 region has 16 residues. As DNA, the CDR3 is TGTGCCAGCAGCGCAAGGGACAGACCGGGGACCGGGGAGCTGTTTTTT. Translated, it gives CASSARDRPGTGELFF.

The DNA for the CDR3 is TGTGCCAGCAGCCCTACCGGGACAGGGAATCAGCCCCAGCATTTT. This gives the protein CASSPTGTGNQPQHF. V and J are TRBV28 and TRBJ1-5; 9 bases fit TRBD1. Looked up from germline, CDR1 is MDHEN and CDR2 is SYDVKM. The CDR3 spans 15 residues. The V segment lost 6 bases and the J segment 4 bases; nucleotides outside the gene matches: 7.

V gene TRBV28 combines with J gene TRBJ2-5, with TRBD2 matching over 12 bases. The length of the CDR3 is 16 residues. Germline V CDR1 and CDR2: MDHEN, SYDVKM. After removal of 4 bases from V and 4 bases from J, the junction contained 7 bases not matched to a gene. CDR3 residues: CASSSVGTSGRETQYF. CDR3 nucleotide sequence: TGTGCCAGCAGTTCTGTAGGGACTAGCGGGCGAGAGACCCAGTACTTC.

The J gene is TRBJ2-2, the V gene TRBV7-2; no clear D gene. V lost 0 bases and J 4 bases, leaving 9 bases between the germline ends. Germline CDR1 SGHTA, CDR2 FQGNSA. The CDR3 loop spans 15 amino acids. The CDR3 DNA follows: TGTGCCAGCAGCTTAGCATTGCGATCCACCGGGGAGCTGTTTTTT. Its translation is CASSLALRSTGELFF.

The CDR3 reads CARSLAEDKYGYTF. The CDR3 DNA reads as TGTGCCAGAAGCTTGGCCGAAGACAAGTATGGCTACACCTTC. The J gene is TRBJ1-2, the V gene TRBV5-3; unclear D gene. TRBV5-3 is treated as an ORF (open reading frame) with a function not yet certain. The CDR3 is made up of 14 amino acids. V lost 0 bases and J 5 bases, leaving 11 bases between the germline ends.

J is TRBJ1-2 and V is TRBV9, with 7 bases lining up with TRBD1. In germline, CDR1 is SGDLS, CDR2 YYNGEE. The CDR3 loop spans 14 amino acids. V trimming: 2 bases; J trimming: 1 base; junction bases outside the gene matches: 2. The DNA of the CDR3 is TGTGCCAGCAGCGTGACAGGGATTAACTATGGCTACACCTTC. Encoded protein: CASSVTGINYGYTF.

The J gene is TRBJ1-5, the V gene TRBV19; D is perhaps TRBD1 (5 bases). This CDR3 spans 13 amino acids. V lost 8 bases and J 2 bases, leaving 10 bases between the germline ends. CDR1 LNHDA and CDR2 SQIVND come from the germline V gene (reference sequence). The CDR3 sequence is CASGGTGNQPQHF. The CDR3 region has the DNA TGTGCCAGTGGAGGGACCGGCAATCAGCCCCAGCATTTT.

This clone has more than one count but fewer than ten. The chain couples TRBV7-9 to TRBJ1-5; D is ambiguous. The V and J ends lost 0 bases and 4 bases respectively, with 7 bases between them. Germline V gene data show CDR1 as SEHNR and CDR2 as FQNEAQ (reference sequence). The CDR3 is 14 residues long. The CDR3: CASSLARGNQPQHF. CDR3 nucleotide sequence: TGTGCCAGCAGCTTAGCGCGGGGTAATCAGCCCCAGCATTTT.

This clone showed up just a few times. V gene TRBV10-1 combines with J gene TRBJ1-2, with unresolved D. The germline V gene has CDR1 WNHNN and CDR2 SYGVQD (reference sequence). Trimming cost V 3 bases and J 4 bases, with 6 bases left between them. The CDR3 is 12 amino acids. CDR3 sequence reads: CASSDRSYGYTF. The CDR3 bases are TGCGCCAGCAGTGATAGGAGCTATGGCTACACCTTC.